The next 31 T cell receptor beta chains were all read from a single sample in a study of CD8+CD57+ T cells in acquired aplastic anemia listed by TCRdb under 2018. Sequencing took place on an Illumina HiSeq 2000. TCR beta VDJ combination and CDR3 sequence profiling used genomic DNA as the template. The raw public data were reprocessed by TCRdb itself: fastp quality trimming at Q25, MiXCR clonotype calling, in-frame beta chains only. A single entry per CDR3 protein holds the most common genes and DNA from its merged rows. Within this sample are 400,000 to 450,000 distinct CDR3 sequences, with just under 70% of them counted one time only. 4% of the sample is taken by the ten largest. The specimen sequenced was sorted CD4+, CD8+, or CD8+CD57+ T cells (not recorded which) from PBMCs. The receptors shown here come from a human donor in good health, serving as a control.

As concerns this clonotype: Mismatch with germline at one junction end may stem from a read error. The rearrangement joins TRBV7-9 to TRBJ1-2; D unresolved. There are 13 residues in the CDR3. Germline V gene data show CDR1 as SEHNR and CDR2 as FQNEAQ (reference sequence). The CDR3, as DNA: TGTGCCAGCAGCTCGACGGTTGGCGATGGCTACATCTTC. Amino acids: CASSSTVGDGYIF.

The CDR3 DNA follows: TGTGCCAGCAGTTTATTTGGGAAAGAGGGAAACACCATATATTTT. As protein: CASSLFGKEGNTIYF. This chain links TRBV27 with TRBJ1-3; D not resolved. CDR1 MNHEY and CDR2 SMNVEV come from the germline V gene (reference sequence). There are 15 residues in the CDR3. V lost 1 base to trimming and J lost 4 bases, with 11 bases between them.

The chain couples TRBV7-3 to TRBJ2-1; 9 bases line up with TRBD2. The CDR3 extends over 16 amino acids. Germline V lookup: CDR1 SGHTA, CDR2 FQGTGA. The V gene end was trimmed by 5 bases and the J gene end by 6 bases; junction bases not matched to a gene: 11. CDR3 DNA sequence: TGTGCCAGCAGCCCTACTTGGCGGGGGGGCTGCAATGAGCAGTTCTTC. Its protein is CASSPTWRGGCNEQFF.

This clonotype was detected ten times or more. The V call is TRBV4-3, the J call TRBJ2-5; D possibly uses TRBD1 or TRBD2 (7 bases each). Germline V CDR1 and CDR2: LGHNA, YSLEER. CDR3 length equals 15 residues. V lost 0 bases to trimming and J lost 5 bases, with 13 bases between them. The CDR3, as DNA: TGCGCCAGCAGCCAAGATTACAGGGGAGGGGAGACCCAGTACTTC. This codes for CASSQDYRGGETQYF.

Concerning this clonotype: At one of its ends the junction is not consistent with the germline gene, which may arise from a read error. The rearrangement uses TRBV2 and TRBJ1-1; D not resolved. This CDR3 comprises 13 residues. CDR1 SNHLY and CDR2 FYNNEI come from the germline V gene. CDR3 amino acids: CASSLERNAEASF. The CDR3 DNA sequence: TGTGCCAGCAGCTTAGAGAGGAATGCTGAAGCTTCCTTT.

This clonotype showed up many times. This sequence joins TRBV27 and TRBJ2-7; 12 positions agree with TRBD2. V lost 5 bases to trimming and J lost 3 bases; unmatched junction nucleotides: 2. Germline-derived CDR1 and CDR2 are MNHEY and SMNVEV (reference sequence). The CDR3 is 14 amino acids. CDR3: CASSTLAGGYEQYF. Here the CDR3 DNA reads TGTGCCAGCAGTACACTAGCGGGGGGCTACGAGCAGTACTTC.

The chain joins TRBV20-1 to TRBJ2-5; D could derive from TRBD1 or TRBD2 (5 bases each). The germline CDR1 and CDR2 sequences are DFQATT and SNEGSKA (reference sequence). CDR3 size: 13 residues. V was clipped by 4 bases and J by 7 bases, with 16 bases between them. This CDR3 is CSANPPRGPTQYF. For the CDR3, the DNA is TGCAGTGCTAATCCACCACGGGGCCCGACCCAGTACTTC.

Concerning this clonotype: A junction end diverges from the germline sequence, so it may reflect a read error. The chain uses TRBV7-9 and TRBJ2-3; a weak D match, TRBD2 (6 bases). Germline assignment: CDR1 SEHNR and CDR2 FQNEAQ (reference sequence). The CDR3 is made up of 15 amino acids. The CDR3 DNA reads TGTGCCAGCAGTTTAGATGGAGGGACCACAGATACGCAGTATTTT. Encoded protein: CASSLDGGTTDTQYF.

The chain employs TRBV5-4 and TRBJ1-2, with no clear D. Between the trimmed V and J ends, which lost 4 bases and 4 bases, there was a span of 11 bases. Germline CDR1 and CDR2: SGHNT and YYREEE (reference sequence). The CDR3 totals 13 residues. Written as DNA, the CDR3 is TGTGCCAGCAGCGTCACAGCCACCTATGGCTACACCTTC. It specifies CASSVTATYGYTF.

In regard to this clonotype: Relative to the germline gene, one junction end is altered; a read error may explain this. The rearrangement links TRBV7-9 to TRBJ1-2; D might be TRBD1 (5 bases). The CDR3 has 14 residues. From germline, CDR1 is SEHNR and CDR2 FQNEAQ (reference sequence). Here the CDR3 DNA reads TGTGCCAGCCGCCATACAAGGGGTAACGAGCAGTACTTCTTC. Amino acids: CASRHTRGNEQYFF.

The J gene is TRBJ2-1, the V gene TRBV4-2; D call uncertain. The CDR3 has 15 amino acids. Deletions cut 2 bases from V and 9 bases from J, with 17 bases between. In germline, CDR1 is LGHNA, CDR2 YNFKEQ. The chain's CDR3 is CASSQPSTRSGEQFF. DNA of the CDR3: TGTGCCAGCAGCCAACCCTCCACCAGGTCGGGTGAGCAGTTCTTC.

This chain uses TRBV12-3 or TRBV12-4 with TRBJ2-7; possible D gene TRBD2, 6 bases. CDR3 length: 15 amino acids. Trimming shortened V by 5 bases and J by 3 bases, and 17 bases separated the two germline ends. The CDR3 is CASSVSGGGSYEQYF. Here the CDR3 DNA reads TGTGCCAGCAGTGTCTCCGGGGGAGGAAGCTACGAGCAGTACTTC.

The chain combines TRBV19 with TRBJ1-2; tentatively, D is TRBD1 (5 bases). This CDR3 has 14 residues. Germline assignment: CDR1 LNHDA and CDR2 SQIVND (reference sequence). V was shortened by 7 bases and J by 6 bases, with 18 bases between the two germline ends. The CDR3 DNA is TGTGCCAGTACCCTGTTGACAGCAAACAATGGCTACACCTTC. Protein sequence: CASTLLTANNGYTF.

V is TRBV6-1 and J is TRBJ1-1; D not resolved. The V gene's germline CDR1 is MNHNS and CDR2 SASEGT. The CDR3 length is 13 residues. The V end was cut by 7 bases, the J end by 6 bases, with 15 bases between. The CDR3 is CASTVSGMAEAFF. In DNA, the CDR3 is TGTGCCAGCACCGTCTCGGGGATGGCTGAAGCTTTCTTT.

This clonotype appeared a single time. At one boundary the junction diverges from the germline segment, which might be a read error. This chain joins TRBV7-3 and TRBJ2-5; 12 bases fit TRBD2. The CDR3 runs 15 residues. Germline V lookup: CDR1 SGHTA, CDR2 FQGTGA. CDR3 region: CATSIDLTSGGYKYF. The DNA for the CDR3 is TGTGCCACCAGCATAGACCTGACTAGCGGGGGCTACAAGTACTTC.

Concerning this clonotype itself: Relative to the germline gene, one junction end is altered; a read error may explain this. The chain is built from TRBV29-1 and TRBJ2-5; D could derive from TRBD1 or TRBD2 (6 bases each). This CDR3 has 13 amino acids. CDR1 is SQVTM, CDR2 ANQGSEA, per germline. The CDR3 here is CSVERGGGGNPFF. The CDR3 bases are TGCAGCGTTGAGAGAGGGGGAGGTGGCAACCCCTTCTTC.

This clonotype was seen ten or more times. The V gene is TRBV7-8, the J gene TRBJ2-7; D not resolved. Germline lookup yields CDR1 SGHVS and CDR2 FQNEAQ. The CDR3 extends over 14 amino acids. V gave up 3 bases and J gave up 2 bases, with 11 bases separating them. DNA for the CDR3: TGTGCCAGCAGCTTTAAGGTCTTACCCTACGAGCAGTACTTC. Its translation is CASSFKVLPYEQYF.

A word on this clonotype: This could be a read error, since a much larger clone is one nucleotide away. The gene calls are TRBV27 and TRBJ2-1; 7 positions match TRBD2. Germline trimming cut 4 bases from V and 13 bases from J; bases unmatched to any gene: 13. CDR3 length: 14 residues. Germline loops: CDR1 MNHEY, CDR2 SMNVEV (reference sequence). CDR3 bases: TGTGCCAGCAGTTCGATGGCCTTCGGGGGGTTCCAGTTCTTC. Protein sequence: CASSSMAFGGFQFF.

Details on this clonotype: One end of the junction fails to match germline, which may point to a read error. The CDR3 loop reads CASIVADGNTGAFF. DNA for the CDR3: TGCGCCAGCATTGTCGCAGATGGGAACACTGGAGCTTTCTTT. The V call is TRBV10-2, the J call TRBJ1-1; no clear D. Germline V gene sequence: CDR1 WSHSY, CDR2 SAAADI. The CDR3 extends over 14 amino acids.

This clonotype was picked up one time. Here the CDR3 reads CSARDSRKPPLHF. The CDR3 nucleotides read TGCAGTGCTAGGGACAGTCGTAAACCACCCCTCCACTTT. The chain combines TRBV20-1 with TRBJ1-6, with a possible D match to TRBD1 (6 bases). The CDR3 runs to 13 residues. The germline V gene has CDR1 DFQATT and CDR2 SNEGSKA (reference sequence). Deletions cut 3 bases from V and 11 bases from J, with 14 bases between.

The V and J genes are TRBV20-1 and TRBJ2-7, with a tentative D call TRBD2 (5 bases). V was pared by 5 bases and J by 5 bases, with 19 bases between. CDR3 length: 14 residues. CDR1 is DFQATT and CDR2 is SNEGSKA in the germline V gene (reference sequence). CDR3 DNA sequence: TGCAGTGCTGGAGGACGGAGAGCTATGGACGAGCAGTACTTC. Translation: CSAGGRRAMDEQYF.

The chain links TRBV24-1 to TRBJ1-2; the match to TRBD1 covers 7 bases. V lost 2 bases and J lost 0; bases outside the gene matches: 2. Germline loops: CDR1 KGHDR, CDR2 SFDVKD. The CDR3 sequence is 15 residues long. The DNA of the CDR3 is TGTGCCACCAGTGATTCCGGGACAGCTAACTATGGCTACACCTTC. This gives the protein CATSDSGTANYGYTF.

The J gene is TRBJ2-5, the V gene TRBV2; the D is unclear. In germline, CDR1 is SNHLY, CDR2 FYNNEI. The CDR3 runs 13 residues. Between the trimmed V and J ends, which lost 4 bases and 2 bases, there was a span of 8 bases. As DNA, the CDR3 is TGTGCCAGCAGTGTGCGAAGACAAGAGACCCAGTACTTC. Amino acids: CASSVRRQETQYF.

This clonotype was observed at least ten times. The chain uses TRBV5-8 and TRBJ2-7; 8 nucleotides line up with TRBD1. The CDR3 loop spans 14 amino acids. V lost 2 bases, J lost 1 base, and 2 bases stayed unmatched. Germline CDR1 reads SGHTS; CDR2 reads YDEGEE. In DNA form, the CDR3 reads TGTGCCAGCAGCTTCAGGGGGCTGTCCTACGAGCAGTACTTC. It encodes CASSFRGLSYEQYF.

The J gene is TRBJ2-7, the V gene TRBV20-1; no clear D gene. Germline assignment: CDR1 DFQATT and CDR2 SNEGSKA (reference sequence). The germline V and J ends were trimmed by 2 bases and 13 bases, with 15 bases remaining between them. The CDR3 is made up of 11 amino acids. The CDR3 bases are TGCAGTGCTAGATGGATGGCTACACCTTACTTC. This translates into CSARWMATPYF.

This clonotype showed up many times. This chain links TRBV3-1 with TRBJ2-1, with 7 bases matching TRBD1. V trimming: 5 bases; J trimming: 2 bases; junction bases outside the gene matches: 6. Germline V lookup: CDR1 LGHDT, CDR2 YNNKEL (reference sequence). The CDR3 totals 15 residues. The CDR3 reads CASSIPGQPYNEQFF. The CDR3 DNA is TGTGCCAGCAGCATCCCGGGACAGCCCTACAATGAGCAGTTCTTC.

The J gene is TRBJ2-6, the V gene TRBV19; D remains unclear. Germline V CDR1 and CDR2: LNHDA, SQIVND (reference sequence). This CDR3 comprises 12 residues. V was pared by 11 bases and J by 1 base, with 6 bases between. CDR3 residues: CAAQSGANVLTF. The CDR3 coding sequence is TGTGCCGCCCAATCTGGGGCCAACGTCCTGACTTTC.

Worth noting for this clonotype: At one of its ends the junction is not consistent with the germline gene, which may arise from a read error. This chain joins TRBV20-1 and TRBJ1-6; D is ambiguous. The CDR3 runs 14 residues. CDR1 is DFQATT and CDR2 is SNEGSKA in the germline V gene (reference sequence). CDR3 residues: CSARDILYGSPLHF. The DNA of the CDR3 is TGCAGTGCCAGAGACATACTCTATGGCTCACCCCTCCACTTT.

A note on this clonotype: One end of the junction is discordant with germline, which a read error may explain. The J gene is TRBJ2-7, the V gene TRBV7-2; D possibly matches TRBD1 or TRBD2 (6 bases each). This CDR3 spans 13 amino acids. Germline CDR1 and CDR2: SGHTA and FQGNSA. The CDR3 sequence is CASRRRGTYQQYF. The CDR3, as DNA: TGTGCCAGCAGACGGAGGGGGACCTACCAGCAGTACTTC.

The chain employs TRBV20-1 and TRBJ1-4; D gene uncertain. There are 13 residues in the CDR3. Germline CDR1 is DFQATT and CDR2 is SNEGSKA (reference sequence). The V end lost 2 bases, the J end lost 12 bases, and 16 bases lay between the germline ends. CDR3 residues: CSARQDRVYELFF. The DNA for the CDR3 is TGCAGTGCTAGACAGGACCGGGTGTACGAACTGTTTTTT.

As regards this clonotype: At one of its ends the junction is not consistent with the germline gene, which may arise from a read error. The V call is TRBV7-8, the J call TRBJ1-4; unclear D gene. Germline loops: CDR1 SGHVS, CDR2 FQNEAQ. The CDR3 is made up of 15 amino acids. The CDR3 DNA is TGCGCCAGCAGCCAAGAGGTTACACTTCTTACCTACGAGTTTTTT. Translating it yields CASSQEVTLLTYEFF.